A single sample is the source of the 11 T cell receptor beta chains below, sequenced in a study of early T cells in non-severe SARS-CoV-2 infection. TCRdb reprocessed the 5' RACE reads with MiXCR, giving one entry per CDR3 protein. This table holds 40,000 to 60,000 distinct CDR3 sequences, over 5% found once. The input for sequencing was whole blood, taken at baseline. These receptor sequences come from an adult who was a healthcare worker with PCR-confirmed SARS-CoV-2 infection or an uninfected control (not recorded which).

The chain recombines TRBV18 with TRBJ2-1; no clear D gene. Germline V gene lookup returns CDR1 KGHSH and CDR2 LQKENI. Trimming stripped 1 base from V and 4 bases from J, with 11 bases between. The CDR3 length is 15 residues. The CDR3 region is CASSPLPRDYNEQFF. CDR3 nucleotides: TGTGCCAGCTCACCACTACCTAGAGATTACAATGAGCAGTTCTTC.

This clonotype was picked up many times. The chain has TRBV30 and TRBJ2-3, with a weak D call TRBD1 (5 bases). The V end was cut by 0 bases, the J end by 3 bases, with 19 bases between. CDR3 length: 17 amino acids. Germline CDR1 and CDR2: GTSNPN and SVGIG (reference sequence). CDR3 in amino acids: CAWSVRQLFVGTDTQYF. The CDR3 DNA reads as TGTGCCTGGAGTGTACGACAGCTTTTCGTGGGTACAGATACGCAGTATTTT.

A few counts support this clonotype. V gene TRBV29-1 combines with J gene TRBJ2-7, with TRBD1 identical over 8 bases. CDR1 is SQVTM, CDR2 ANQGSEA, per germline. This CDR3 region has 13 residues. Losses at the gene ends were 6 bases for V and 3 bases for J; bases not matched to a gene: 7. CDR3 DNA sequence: TGCAGCGTCTACGGACAGGGTAACTACGAGCAGTACTTC. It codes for CSVYGQGNYEQYF.

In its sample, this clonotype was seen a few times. The CDR3, as DNA: TGTGCCAGCAGTCCCAAACAGTTACCTAGACCTGAAGCTTTCTTT. Translating it yields CASSPKQLPRPEAFF. The chain carries TRBV28 and TRBJ1-1; D gene unclear. Trimming stripped 5 bases from V and 6 bases from J, with 19 bases between. The CDR3 runs 15 residues. The germline V gene encodes CDR1 MDHEN and CDR2 SYDVKM. The full variable domain, rest sourced from reference TRBV28 and TRBJ1-1, is DVKVTQSSRYLVKRTGEKVFLECVQDMDHENMFWYRQDPGLGLRLIYFSYDVKMKEKGDIPEGYSVSREKKERFSLILESASTNQTSMYLCASSPKQLPRPEAFFGQGTRLTVV.

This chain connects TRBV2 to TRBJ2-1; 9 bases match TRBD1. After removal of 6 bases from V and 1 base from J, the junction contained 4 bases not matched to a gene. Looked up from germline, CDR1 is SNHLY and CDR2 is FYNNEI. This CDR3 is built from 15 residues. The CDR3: CASSPGTGSYNEQFF. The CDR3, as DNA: TGTGCCAGCAGCCCCGGGACAGGGTCCTACAATGAGCAGTTCTTC.

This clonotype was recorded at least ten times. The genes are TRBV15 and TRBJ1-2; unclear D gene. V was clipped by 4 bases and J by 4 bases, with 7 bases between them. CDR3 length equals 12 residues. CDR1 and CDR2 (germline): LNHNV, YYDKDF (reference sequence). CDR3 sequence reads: CATSMGSYGYTF. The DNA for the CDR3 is TGTGCCACCAGCATGGGCAGCTATGGCTACACCTTC. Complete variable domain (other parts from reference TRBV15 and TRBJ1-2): DAMVIQNPRYQVTQFGKPVTLSCSQTLNHNVMYWYQQKSSQAPKLLFHYYDKDFNNEADTPDNFQSRRPNTSFCFLDIRSPGLGDTAMYLCATSMGSYGYTFGSGTRLTVV.

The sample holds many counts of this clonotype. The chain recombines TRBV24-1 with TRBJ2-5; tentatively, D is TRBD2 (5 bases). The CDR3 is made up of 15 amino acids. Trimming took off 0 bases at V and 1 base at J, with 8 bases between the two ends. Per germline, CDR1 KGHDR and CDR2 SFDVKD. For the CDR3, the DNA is TGTGCCACCAGTGATTTGAGAGGGTCCCAAGAGACCCAGTACTTC. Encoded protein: CATSDLRGSQETQYF.

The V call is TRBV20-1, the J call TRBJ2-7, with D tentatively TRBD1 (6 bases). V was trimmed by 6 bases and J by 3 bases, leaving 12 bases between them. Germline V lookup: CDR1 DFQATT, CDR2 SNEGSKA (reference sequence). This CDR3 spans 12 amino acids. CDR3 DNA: TGCAGTGCGAATCAGGGGTACTACGAGCAGTACTTC. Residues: CSANQGYYEQYF.

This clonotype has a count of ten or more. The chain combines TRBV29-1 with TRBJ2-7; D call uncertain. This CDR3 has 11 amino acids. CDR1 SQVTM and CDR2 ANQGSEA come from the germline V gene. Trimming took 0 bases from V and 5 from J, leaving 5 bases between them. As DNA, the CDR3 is TGCAGCGTTGAAGAGCGCGACGAGCAGTACTTC. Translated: CSVEERDEQYF.

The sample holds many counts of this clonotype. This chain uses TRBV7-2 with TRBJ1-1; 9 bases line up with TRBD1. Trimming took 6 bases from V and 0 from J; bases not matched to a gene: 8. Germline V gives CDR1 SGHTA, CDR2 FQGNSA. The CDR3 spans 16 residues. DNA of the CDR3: TGTGCCAGCAGTTTCGGGACAGGGATCCTGAACACTGAAGCTTTCTTT. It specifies CASSFGTGILNTEAFF.

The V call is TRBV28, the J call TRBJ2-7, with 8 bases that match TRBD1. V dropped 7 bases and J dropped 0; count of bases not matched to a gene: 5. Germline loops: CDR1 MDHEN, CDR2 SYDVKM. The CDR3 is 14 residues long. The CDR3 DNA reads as TGTGCCAGCACTCGGGGACAGGCCTCCTACGAGCAGTACTTC. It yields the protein CASTRGQASYEQYF.